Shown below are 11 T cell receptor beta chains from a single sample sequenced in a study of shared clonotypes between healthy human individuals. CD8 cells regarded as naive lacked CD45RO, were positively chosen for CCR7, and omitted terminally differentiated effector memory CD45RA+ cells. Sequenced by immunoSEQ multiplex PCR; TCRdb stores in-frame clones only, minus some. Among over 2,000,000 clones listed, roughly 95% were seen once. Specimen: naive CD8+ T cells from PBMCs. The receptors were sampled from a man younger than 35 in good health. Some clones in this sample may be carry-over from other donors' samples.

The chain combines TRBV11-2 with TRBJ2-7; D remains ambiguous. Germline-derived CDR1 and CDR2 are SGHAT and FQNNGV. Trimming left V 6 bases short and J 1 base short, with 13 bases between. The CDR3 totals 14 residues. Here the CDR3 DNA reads TGTGCCAGCAGTCCGAGTCTGGGGTCCTACGAGCAGTACTTC. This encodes CASSPSLGSYEQYF.

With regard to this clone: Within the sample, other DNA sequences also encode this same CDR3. As DNA, the CDR3 is TGTGCCAGCAGCCTGGGGACAGGGGGAACAGATACGCAGTATTTT. Translation: CASSLGTGGTDTQYF. The rearrangement links TRBV11-2 to TRBJ2-3, with 11 bases lining up with TRBD1. Trimming took 5 bases from V and 3 from J; bases not matched to a gene: 4. Germline V gives CDR1 SGHAT, CDR2 FQNNGV. This CDR3 region has 15 residues.

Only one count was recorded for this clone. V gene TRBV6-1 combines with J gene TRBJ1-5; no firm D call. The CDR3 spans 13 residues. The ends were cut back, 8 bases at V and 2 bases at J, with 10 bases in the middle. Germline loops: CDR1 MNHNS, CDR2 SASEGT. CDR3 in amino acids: CASAETRNQPQHF. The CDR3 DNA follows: TGTGCCAGCGCGGAAACACGCAATCAGCCCCAGCATTTT.

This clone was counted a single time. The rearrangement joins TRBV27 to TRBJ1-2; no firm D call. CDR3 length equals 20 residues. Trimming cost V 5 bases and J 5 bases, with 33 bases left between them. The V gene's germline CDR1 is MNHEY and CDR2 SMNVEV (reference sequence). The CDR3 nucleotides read TGTGCCAGCAGTCCTACTTTCCTAGGAGTTGGTGCTCCTCCTGGGTATGGCTACACCTTC. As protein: CASSPTFLGVGAPPGYGYTF.

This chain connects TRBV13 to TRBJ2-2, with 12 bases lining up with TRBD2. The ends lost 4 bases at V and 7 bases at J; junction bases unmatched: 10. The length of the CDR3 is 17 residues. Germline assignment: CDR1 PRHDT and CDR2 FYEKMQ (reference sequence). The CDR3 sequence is CASSSPLGTSGYGELFF. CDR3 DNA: TGTGCCAGCAGCTCGCCACTCGGGACTAGCGGGTACGGGGAGCTGTTTTTT.

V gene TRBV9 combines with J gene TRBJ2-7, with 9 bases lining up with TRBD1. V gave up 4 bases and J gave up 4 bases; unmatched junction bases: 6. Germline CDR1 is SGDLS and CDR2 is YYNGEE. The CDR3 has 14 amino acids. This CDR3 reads CASSSTGTGYEQYF. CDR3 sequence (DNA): TGTGCCAGCAGCTCCACCGGGACAGGGTACGAGCAGTACTTC.

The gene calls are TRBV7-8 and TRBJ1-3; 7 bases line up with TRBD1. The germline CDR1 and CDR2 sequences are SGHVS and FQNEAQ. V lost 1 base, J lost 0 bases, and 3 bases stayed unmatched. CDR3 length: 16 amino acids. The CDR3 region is CASSLDDRASGNTIYF. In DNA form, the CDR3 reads TGTGCCAGCAGCTTAGACGACAGGGCCTCTGGAAACACCATATATTTT.

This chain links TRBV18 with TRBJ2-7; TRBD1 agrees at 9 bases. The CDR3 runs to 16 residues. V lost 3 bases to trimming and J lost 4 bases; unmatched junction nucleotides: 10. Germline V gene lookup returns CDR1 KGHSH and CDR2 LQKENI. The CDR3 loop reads CASSPFGTGLPYEQYF. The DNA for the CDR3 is TGTGCCAGCTCACCGTTTGGGACAGGGCTCCCGTACGAGCAGTACTTC.

CDR3 DNA sequence: TGTGCCAGCAGCTTAAGATCGGATGAGCAGTTCTTC. Translation gives CASSLRSDEQFF. The chain has TRBV7-3 and TRBJ2-1; D gene ambiguous. Trimming took 1 base from V and 8 from J, leaving 6 bases between them. CDR1 and CDR2 (germline): SGHTA, FQGTGA. This CDR3 is built from 12 residues.

The CDR3 coding sequence is TGTGCCAGCAGTTTGTTCGGGTGGAACACCGGGGAGCTGTTTTTT. It yields the protein CASSLFGWNTGELFF. The rearrangement joins TRBV27 to TRBJ2-2, with D unclear. Germline-derived CDR1 and CDR2 are MNHEY and SMNVEV (reference sequence). This CDR3 region has 15 residues. The germline V and J ends were trimmed by 3 bases and 1 base, with 9 bases remaining between them.

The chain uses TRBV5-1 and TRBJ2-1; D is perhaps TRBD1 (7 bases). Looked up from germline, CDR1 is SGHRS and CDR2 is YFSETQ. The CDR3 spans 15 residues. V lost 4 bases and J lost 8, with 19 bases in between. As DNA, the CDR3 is TGCGCCAGCAGCCCGGACAGGCCGGGGGTTGATGAGCAGTTCTTC. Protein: CASSPDRPGVDEQFF. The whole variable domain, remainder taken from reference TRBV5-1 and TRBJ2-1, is KAGVTQTPRYLIKTRGQQVTLSCSPISGHRSVSWYQQTPGQGLQFLFEYFSETQRNKGNFPGRFSGRQFSNSRSEMNVSTLELGDSALYLCASSPDRPGVDEQFFGPGTRLTVL.